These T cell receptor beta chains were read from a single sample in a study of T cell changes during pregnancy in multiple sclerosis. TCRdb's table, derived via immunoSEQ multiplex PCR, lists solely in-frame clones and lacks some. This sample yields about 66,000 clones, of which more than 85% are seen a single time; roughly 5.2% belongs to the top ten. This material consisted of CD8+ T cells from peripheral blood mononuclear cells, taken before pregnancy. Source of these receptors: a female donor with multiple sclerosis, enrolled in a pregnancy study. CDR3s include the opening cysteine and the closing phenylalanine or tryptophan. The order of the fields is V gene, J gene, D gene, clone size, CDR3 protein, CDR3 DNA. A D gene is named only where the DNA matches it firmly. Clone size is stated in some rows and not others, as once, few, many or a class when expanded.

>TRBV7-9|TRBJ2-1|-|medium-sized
CASSRGYNEQFF
TGTGCCAGCAGCCGGGGCTACAATGAGCAGTTCTTC
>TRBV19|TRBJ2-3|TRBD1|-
CASSSPTGEASTDTQYF
TGTGCCAGTAGTAGTCCTACAGGGGAAGCTAGCACAGATACGCAGTATTTT
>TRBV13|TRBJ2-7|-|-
CASSRGTPRQYF
TGTGCCAGCAGCCGGGGGACCCCCAGGCAGTACTTC
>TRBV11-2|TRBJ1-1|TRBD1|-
CASSPSPGQDTEAFF
TGTGCCAGCAGCCCCAGTCCCGGACAGGACACTGAAGCTTTCTTT
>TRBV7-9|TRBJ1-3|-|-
CASSAGSRNTIYF
TGTGCCAGCAGCGCGGGAAGTCGAAACACCATATATTTT
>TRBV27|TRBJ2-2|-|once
CASSFTYTGELFF
TGTGCCAGCAGTTTCACTTATACCGGGGAGCTGTTTTTT
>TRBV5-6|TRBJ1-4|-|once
CASAEGTTVANEKLFF
TGTGCCAGCGCCGAAGGGACAACAGTTGCTAATGAAAAACTGTTTTTT
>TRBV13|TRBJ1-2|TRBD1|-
CASSPGQGAYGYTF
TGTGCCAGCAGCCCTGGACAGGGGGCATATGGCTACACCTTC
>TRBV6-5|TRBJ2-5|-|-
CASSYGWTGKETQYF
TGTGCCAGCAGTTACGGTTGGACGGGGAAAGAGACCCAGTACTTC
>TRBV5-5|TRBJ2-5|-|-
CASSPDSQETQYF
TGTGCCAGCAGCCCGGACTCCCAAGAGACCCAGTACTTC
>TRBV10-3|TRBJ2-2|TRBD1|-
CAITRDRAGELFF
TGTGCCATCACCCGGGACAGAGCCGGGGAGCTGTTTTTT
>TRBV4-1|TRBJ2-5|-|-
CASSQESQETQYF
TGCGCCAGCAGCCAAGAATCGCAAGAGACCCAGTACTTC
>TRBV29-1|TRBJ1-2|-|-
CSVEDTGHLNYGYTF
TGCAGCGTTGAAGATACGGGACACCTAAACTATGGCTACACCTTC
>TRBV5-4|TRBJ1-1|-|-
CASSLDGPGAFF
TGTGCCAGCAGCTTGGACGGTCCTGGAGCTTTCTTT
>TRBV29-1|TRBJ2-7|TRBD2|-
CSVDTSGSYEQYF
TGCAGCGTTGACACTAGCGGCTCCTACGAGCAGTACTTC
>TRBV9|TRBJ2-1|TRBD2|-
CASSVGGGGSYNEQFF
TGTGCCAGCAGCGTAGGAGGCGGGGGATCCTACAATGAGCAGTTCTTC
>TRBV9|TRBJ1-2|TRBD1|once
CASSVAITGGAGNYGYTF
TGTGCCAGCAGCGTAGCTATTACAGGGGGCGCGGGTAACTATGGCTACACCTTC
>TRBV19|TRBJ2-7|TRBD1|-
CASSYGQGPYEQYF
TGTGCCAGTAGCTATGGACAGGGGCCCTACGAGCAGTACTTC
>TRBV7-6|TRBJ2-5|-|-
CASSLVVGGRQETQYF
TGTGCCAGCAGCTTAGTTGTGGGGGGGCGTCAAGAGACCCAGTACTTC
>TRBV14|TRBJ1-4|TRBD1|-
CASSPRDRQHEQLFF
TGTGCCAGCAGCCCCCGGGACAGACAACATGAACAACTGTTTTTT
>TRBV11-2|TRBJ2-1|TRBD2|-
CASSPGLAGEQFF
TGTGCCAGCAGCCCGGGACTAGCCGGGGAGCAGTTCTTC
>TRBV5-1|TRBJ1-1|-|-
CASSLAGGNTEAFF
TGCGCCAGCAGCTTGGCCGGTGGGAACACTGAAGCTTTCTTT
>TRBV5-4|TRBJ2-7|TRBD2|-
CASSMPGLAGGLYEQYF
TGTGCCAGCAGCATGCCGGGACTAGCGGGGGGGCTCTACGAGCAGTACTTC
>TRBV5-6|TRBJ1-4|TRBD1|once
CASSGGQGAGYEKLFF
TGTGCCAGCAGCGGAGGACAGGGGGCCGGCTACGAAAAACTGTTTTTT
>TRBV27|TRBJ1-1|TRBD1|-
CASPISSSGTGGGRTTEAFF
TGTGCCAGCCCGATATCGTCGAGTGGGACAGGGGGCGGGAGGACCACTGAAGCTTTCTTT
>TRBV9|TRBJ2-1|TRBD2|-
CASSDSGGAGYEQFF
TGTGCCAGCAGCGATAGCGGGGGGGCGGGCTATGAGCAGTTCTTC
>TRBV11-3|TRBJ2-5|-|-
CASSLRDGLGETQYF
TGTGCCAGCAGCCTCAGGGATGGCCTAGGAGAGACCCAGTACTTC
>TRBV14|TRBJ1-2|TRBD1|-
CASSQDRGPDRYYGYTF
TGTGCCAGCAGCCAAGATAGGGGGCCGGACAGATACTATGGCTACACCTTC
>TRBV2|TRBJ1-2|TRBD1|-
CASRMTGDYGYTF
TGTGCCAGCAGGATGACAGGGGACTATGGCTACACCTTC
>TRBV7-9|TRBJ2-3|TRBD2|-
CASSLSGGADTQYF
TGTGCCAGCAGCCTTAGCGGGGGAGCAGATACGCAGTATTTT
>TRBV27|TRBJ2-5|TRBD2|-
CASSFGLSAGGLQTQYF
TGTGCCAGCAGTTTCGGGTTGTCGGCGGGGGGGCTTCAGACCCAGTACTTC
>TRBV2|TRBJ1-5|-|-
CASGDGDNQPQHF
TGTGCCAGCGGAGACGGTGACAATCAGCCCCAGCATTTT
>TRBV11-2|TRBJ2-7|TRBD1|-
CASSLEDRGNEQYF
TGTGCCAGCAGCTTAGAGGACAGGGGGAACGAGCAGTACTTC
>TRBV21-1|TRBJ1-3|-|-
CASSKVGEGAGNTIYF
-
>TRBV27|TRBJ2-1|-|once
CASQWTGVAGTSSYNEQFF
TGTGCCAGCCAATGGACTGGGGTGGCGGGGACCAGCTCCTACAATGAGCAGTTCTTC
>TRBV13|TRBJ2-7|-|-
CASSLGRSYEQYF
TGTGCCAGCAGCTTAGGCAGATCCTACGAGCAGTACTTC
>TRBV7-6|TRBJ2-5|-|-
CASSLVAEAAETQYF
TGTGCCAGCAGCTTAGTGGCGGAGGCTGCGGAGACCCAGTACTTC
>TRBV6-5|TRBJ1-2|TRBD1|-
CASSALGTGNYGYTF
TGTGCCAGCAGTGCCCTGGGGACAGGGAACTATGGCTACACCTTC
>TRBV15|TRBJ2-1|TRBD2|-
CATSGGEGGKRGGPYNEQFF
TGTGCCACCAGCGGGGGAGAGGGCGGCAAGCGGGGGGGCCCCTACAATGAGCAGTTCTTC
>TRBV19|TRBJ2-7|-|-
CASSSGSGYEQYF
TGTGCCAGTAGTAGTGGCTCTGGCTACGAGCAGTACTTC
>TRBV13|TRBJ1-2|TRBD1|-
CASSTGQGNYGYTF
TGTGCCAGCAGCACGGGACAGGGTAACTATGGCTACACCTTC
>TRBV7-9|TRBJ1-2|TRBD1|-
CASSSQGAGDGYTF
TGTGCCAGCAGCTCTCAGGGGGCGGGCGATGGCTACACCTTC
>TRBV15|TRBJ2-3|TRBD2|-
CATSASGGADTQYF
TGTGCCACCAGCGCTAGCGGGGGCGCAGATACGCAGTATTTT
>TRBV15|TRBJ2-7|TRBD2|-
CATSRGLNEQYF
TGTGCCACCAGCAGGGGACTAAACGAGCAGTACTTC
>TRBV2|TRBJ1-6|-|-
CASSEAGVYNSPLHF
TGTGCCAGCAGTGAGGCAGGGGTCTATAATTCACCCCTCCACTTT
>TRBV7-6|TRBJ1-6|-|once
CASSLQGLNSPLHF
TGTGCCAGCAGCTTACAGGGCCTAAATTCACCCCTCCACTTT
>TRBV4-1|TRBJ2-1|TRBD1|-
CASRRWDRGPGEQFF
TGCGCCAGCAGAAGGTGGGACAGGGGACCCGGTGAGCAGTTCTTC
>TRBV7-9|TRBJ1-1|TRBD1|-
CASRPGTGGLRTEAFF
TGTGCCAGCAGGCCAGGGACAGGGGGCTTGAGGACTGAAGCTTTCTTT
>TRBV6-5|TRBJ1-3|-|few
CATSGGLSGNTIYF
TGTGCCACGTCAGGAGGGTTATCTGGAAACACCATATATTTT
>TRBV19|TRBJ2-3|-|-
CASSRVEADTQYF
TGTGCCAGTAGTAGGGTGGAGGCAGATACGCAGTATTTT
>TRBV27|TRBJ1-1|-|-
CASWGGRHMNTEAFF
TGTGCCAGCTGGGGGGGGCGGCATATGAACACTGAAGCTTTCTTT